The T cell receptor (beta chain) under discussion was sequenced for a study of T cell responses to AZD1222 COVID-19 vaccine. Study-level background: Pooling of second doses given at about 4 or about 12 weeks was done.

In the case of this clone: As yet, its antigen is unknown.

General study results and limits: Seropositivity was recorded at baseline in only a handful of AZD1222 recipients. Two doses of AZD1222 preceded a rise in Spike-specific TCR breadth and depth. The span of vaccine-associated CD4 TCRs extended across spike, with dominance at 160-218 and 743-854.

This CDR3 has 13 residues. Generated by immunoSEQ multiplex PCR, the TCRdb table keeps only in-frame clones and is missing some. The sample comprises 140,000 to 150,000 clones, about 91% of which are singletons, and more than 12% rests with the top ten. The chain combines TRBV21-1 with TRBJ1-5. TRBV21-1 is assigned pseudogene status. The receptor was derived from an adult in good health. Sequences were derived from peripheral blood, sampled on day 0 of AZD1222 vaccination. CDR3 sequence (DNA): TGTGCCGGCTTGGCGGTTAGCAATCAGCCCCAGCATTTT. This sequence encodes CAGLAVSNQPQHF.